This T cell receptor (beta chain) emerged from a study of blood T cell repertoires in COVID-19. Study overall: From the United States, Italy and Spain came samples of acute and convalescent COVID-19. From T cells, B-cell-depleted T cells, or PBMCs came the material, which was cDNA or gDNA.

There are 14 residues in the CDR3. Trimming took 5 bases from V and 8 from J; bases not matched to a gene: 9. Germline V gene data show CDR1 as SEHNR and CDR2 as FQNEAQ (reference sequence). Study processing details: Estimation of nucleated cell counts relied on the amplification of reference gene primers. The method was immunoSEQ multiplex PCR; TCRdb's version includes in-frame clones alone and lacks a portion of them. That table gives V, J and clone size, and the DNA gave D and trimming. Among fewer than 120,000 clones listed, around 74% were seen once. V gene TRBV7-9 combines with J gene TRBJ1-2; TRBD1 agrees at 9 bases. Sequencing was done on a sample of peripheral blood. The source is a woman aged 55-75 years with acute or convalescent COVID-19. Here the CDR3 reads CASSAGQGQTGYTF. DNA of the CDR3: TGTGCCAGCAGCGCGGGACAGGGACAGACGGGCTACACCTTC.